This T cell receptor beta chain emerged from a study of early T cells in non-severe SARS-CoV-2 infection. The germline gives CDR1 SQVTM, CDR2 ANQGSEA. Trimming cost V 5 bases and J 1 base; bases outside gene matches: 8. This CDR3 has 15 residues. Unique molecular identifiers tagged individual cDNA molecules. TCRdb processed the 5' RACE reads anew with MiXCR; each CDR3 protein has one entry. Here the sample spans around 67,000 distinct CDR3 sequences, around 12% being singletons. The sample consisted of whole blood. The receptor comes from an adult who was a healthcare worker with PCR-confirmed SARS-CoV-2 infection or an uninfected control (not recorded which). The rearrangement links TRBV29-1 to TRBJ2-1; TRBD2 matches at 7 bases. As DNA, the CDR3 is TGCAGCGTTCCTCCGGCGGGAGCGTCCTACAATGAGCAGTTCTTC. This codes for CSVPPAGASYNEQFF.